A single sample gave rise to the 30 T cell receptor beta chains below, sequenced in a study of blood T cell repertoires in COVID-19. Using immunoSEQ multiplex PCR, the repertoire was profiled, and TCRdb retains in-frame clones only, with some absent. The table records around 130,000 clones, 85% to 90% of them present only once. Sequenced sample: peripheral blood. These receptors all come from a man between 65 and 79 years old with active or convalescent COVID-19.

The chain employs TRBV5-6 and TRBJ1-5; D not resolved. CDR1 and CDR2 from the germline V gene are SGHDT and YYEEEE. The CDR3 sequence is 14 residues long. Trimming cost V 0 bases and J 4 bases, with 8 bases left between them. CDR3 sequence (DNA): TGTGCCAGCAGCTTGGGGCAAGTGAATCAGCCCCAGCATTTT. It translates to CASSLGQVNQPQHF.

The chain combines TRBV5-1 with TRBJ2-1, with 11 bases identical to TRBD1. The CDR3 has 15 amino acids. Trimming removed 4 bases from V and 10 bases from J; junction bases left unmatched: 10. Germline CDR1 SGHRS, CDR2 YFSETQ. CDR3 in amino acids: CASSPGQGAKGEQFF. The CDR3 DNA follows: TGCGCCAGCAGCCCCGGACAGGGGGCTAAGGGGGAGCAGTTCTTC.

CDR3 amino acids: CASSLSQGAGYGYTF. DNA of the CDR3: TGTGCCAGCAGTTTATCCCAGGGGGCGGGCTATGGCTACACCTTC. This rearrangement joins TRBV27 to TRBJ1-2; TRBD1 matches 8 bases. Trimming cost V 0 bases and J 4 bases; bases outside gene matches: 4. This CDR3 has 15 residues. Looked up from germline, CDR1 is MNHEY and CDR2 is SMNVEV (reference sequence).

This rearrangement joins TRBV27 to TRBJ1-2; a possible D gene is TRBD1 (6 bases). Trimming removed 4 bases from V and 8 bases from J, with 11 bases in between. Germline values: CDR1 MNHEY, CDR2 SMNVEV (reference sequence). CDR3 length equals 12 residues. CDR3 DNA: TGTGCCAGCAGTTCTCAGGGGAACGGCTACACCTTC. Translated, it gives CASSSQGNGYTF.

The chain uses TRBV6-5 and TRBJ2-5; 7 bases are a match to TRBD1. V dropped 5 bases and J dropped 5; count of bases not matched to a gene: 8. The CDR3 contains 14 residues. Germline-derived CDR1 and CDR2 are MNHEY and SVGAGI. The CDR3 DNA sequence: TGTGCCAGCAGTACCGGGACAGAGCACGAGACCCAGTACTTC. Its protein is CASSTGTEHETQYF.

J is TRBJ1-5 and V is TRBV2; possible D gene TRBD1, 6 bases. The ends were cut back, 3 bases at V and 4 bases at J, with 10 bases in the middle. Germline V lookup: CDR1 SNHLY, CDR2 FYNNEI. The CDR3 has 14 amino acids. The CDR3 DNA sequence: TGTGCCAGCAGTGAGAGGGGGAGTAATCAGCCCCAGCATTTT. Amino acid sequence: CASSERGSNQPQHF.

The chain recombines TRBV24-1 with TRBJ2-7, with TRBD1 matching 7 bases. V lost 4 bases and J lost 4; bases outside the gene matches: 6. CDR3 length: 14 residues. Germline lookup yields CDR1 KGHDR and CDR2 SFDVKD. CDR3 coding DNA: TGTGCCACCAGTGAGGGGACAGAGAGTTACGAGCAGTACTTC. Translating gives CATSEGTESYEQYF.

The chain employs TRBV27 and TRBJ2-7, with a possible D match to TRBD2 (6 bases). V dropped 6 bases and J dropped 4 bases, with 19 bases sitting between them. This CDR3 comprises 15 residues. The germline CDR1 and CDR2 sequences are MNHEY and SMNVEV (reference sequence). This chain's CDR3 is CASSLKTGVNYEQYF. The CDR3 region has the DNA TGTGCCAGCAGCCTCAAAACGGGAGTAAATTACGAGCAGTACTTC.

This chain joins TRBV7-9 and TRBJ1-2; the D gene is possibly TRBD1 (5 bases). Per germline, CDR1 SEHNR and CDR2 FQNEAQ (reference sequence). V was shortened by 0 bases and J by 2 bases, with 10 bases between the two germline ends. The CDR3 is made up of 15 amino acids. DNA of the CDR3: TGTGCCAGCAGCTTAGCGGGAGGGGCGAACTATGGCTACACCTTC. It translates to CASSLAGGANYGYTF.

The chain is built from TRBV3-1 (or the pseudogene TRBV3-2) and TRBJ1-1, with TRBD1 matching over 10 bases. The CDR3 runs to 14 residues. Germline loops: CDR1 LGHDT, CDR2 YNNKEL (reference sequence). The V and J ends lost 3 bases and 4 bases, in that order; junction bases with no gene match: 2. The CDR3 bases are TGTGCCAGCAGCCATTGGACAGGGGGCACTGAAGCTTTCTTT. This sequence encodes CASSHWTGGTEAFF.

The CDR3 bases are TGTGCCAGCTCACAAGCTTCGGGACTAGTTAGCGTCGGTGAGCAGTTCTTC. Its protein product is CASSQASGLVSVGEQFF. The genes are TRBV18 and TRBJ2-1, with TRBD2 matching 8 bases. The V segment lost 4 bases and the J segment 9 bases; nucleotides outside the gene matches: 17. The CDR3 covers 17 residues. CDR1 is KGHSH and CDR2 is LQKENI in the germline V gene.

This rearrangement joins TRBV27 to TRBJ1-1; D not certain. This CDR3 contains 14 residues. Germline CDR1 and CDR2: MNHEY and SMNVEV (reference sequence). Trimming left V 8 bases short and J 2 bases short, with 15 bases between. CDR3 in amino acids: CASRREVGNTEAFF. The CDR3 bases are TGTGCCAGCCGCCGGGAGGTGGGTAACACTGAAGCTTTCTTT.

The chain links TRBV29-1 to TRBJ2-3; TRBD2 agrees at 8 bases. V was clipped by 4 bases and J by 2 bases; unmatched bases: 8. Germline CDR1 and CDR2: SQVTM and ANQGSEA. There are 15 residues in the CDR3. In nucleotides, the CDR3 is TGCAGCGTTGCCGATTTAGCGGGGACCACAGATACGCAGTATTTT. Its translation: CSVADLAGTTDTQYF.

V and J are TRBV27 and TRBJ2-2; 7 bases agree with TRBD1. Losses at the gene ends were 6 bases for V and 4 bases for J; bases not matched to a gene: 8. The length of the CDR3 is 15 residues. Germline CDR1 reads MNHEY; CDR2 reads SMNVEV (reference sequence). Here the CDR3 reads CASSRGGLGTGELFF. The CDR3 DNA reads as TGTGCCAGCAGCCGAGGGGGCCTCGGCACCGGGGAGCTGTTTTTT.

CDR3 in DNA: TGCGCCAGCAGCCTCCAGGTTGGAAGCTCCTACGAGCAGTACTTC. Its protein product is CASSLQVGSSYEQYF. The chain recombines TRBV4-1 with TRBJ2-7; no clear D gene. The CDR3 runs to 15 residues. Germline values: CDR1 MGHRA, CDR2 YSYEKL. V lost 4 bases to trimming and J lost 0 bases, with 13 bases between them.

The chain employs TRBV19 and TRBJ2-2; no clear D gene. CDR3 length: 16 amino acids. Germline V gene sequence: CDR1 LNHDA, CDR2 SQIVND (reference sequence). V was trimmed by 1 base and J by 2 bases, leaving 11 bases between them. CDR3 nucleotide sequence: TGTGCCAGTAGTATAGTACAGAACATAAACACCGGGGAGCTGTTTTTT. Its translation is CASSIVQNINTGELFF.

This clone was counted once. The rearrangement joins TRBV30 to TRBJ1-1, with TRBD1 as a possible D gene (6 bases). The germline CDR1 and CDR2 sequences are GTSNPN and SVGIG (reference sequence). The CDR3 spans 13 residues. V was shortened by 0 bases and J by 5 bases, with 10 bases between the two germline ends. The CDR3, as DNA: TGTGCCTGGAGTGTACAGGGAGAGACTGAAGCTTTCTTT. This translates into CAWSVQGETEAFF.

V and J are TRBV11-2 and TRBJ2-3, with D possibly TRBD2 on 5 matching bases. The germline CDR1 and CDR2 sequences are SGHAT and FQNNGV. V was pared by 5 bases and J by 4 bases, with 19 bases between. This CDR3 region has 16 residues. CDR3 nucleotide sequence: TGTGCCAGCAGCCCCGCCACTAGGTCGGGCGCAGATACGCAGTATTTT. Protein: CASSPATRSGADTQYF.

The CDR3 sequence: CASSPRGLNTEAFF. Written as DNA, the CDR3 is TGTGCCAGCAGCCCCCGAGGGTTGAACACTGAAGCTTTCTTT. The chain recombines TRBV7-9 with TRBJ1-1; D unclear. Germline loops: CDR1 SEHNR, CDR2 FQNEAQ (reference sequence). The V end lost 5 bases, the J end lost 0 bases, and 10 bases lay between the germline ends. The CDR3 has 14 amino acids.

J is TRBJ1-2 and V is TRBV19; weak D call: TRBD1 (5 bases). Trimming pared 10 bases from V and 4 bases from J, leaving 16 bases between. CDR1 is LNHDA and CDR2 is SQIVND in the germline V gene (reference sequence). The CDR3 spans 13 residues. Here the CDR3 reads CATSRRGSYGYTF. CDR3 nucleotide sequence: TGTGCCACCTCCAGGAGGGGCAGCTATGGCTACACCTTC.

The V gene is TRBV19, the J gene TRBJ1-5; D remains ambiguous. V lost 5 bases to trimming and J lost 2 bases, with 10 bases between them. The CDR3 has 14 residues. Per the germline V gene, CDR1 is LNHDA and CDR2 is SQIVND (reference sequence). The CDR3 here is CASSGAGGNQPQHF. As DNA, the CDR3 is TGTGCCAGTAGTGGCGCGGGAGGCAATCAGCCCCAGCATTTT.

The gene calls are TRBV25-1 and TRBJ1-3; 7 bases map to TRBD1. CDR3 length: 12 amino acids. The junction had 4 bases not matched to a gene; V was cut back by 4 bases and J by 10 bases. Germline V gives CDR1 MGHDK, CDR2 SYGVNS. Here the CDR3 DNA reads TGTGCCAGCAGTGCGTCACAGGGGACCATATATTTT. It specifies CASSASQGTIYF.

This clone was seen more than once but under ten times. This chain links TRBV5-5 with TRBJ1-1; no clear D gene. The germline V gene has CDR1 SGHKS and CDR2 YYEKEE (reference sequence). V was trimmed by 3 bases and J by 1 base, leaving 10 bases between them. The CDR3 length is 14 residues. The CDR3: CASSWRDGNTEAFF. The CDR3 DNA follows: TGTGCCAGCAGCTGGAGGGATGGGAACACTGAAGCTTTCTTT.

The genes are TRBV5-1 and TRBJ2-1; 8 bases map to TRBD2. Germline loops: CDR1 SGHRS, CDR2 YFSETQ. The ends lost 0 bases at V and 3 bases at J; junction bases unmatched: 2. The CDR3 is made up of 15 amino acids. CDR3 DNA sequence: TGCGCCAGCAGCTTGGAACGGGAGGGCTACAATGAGCAGTTCTTC. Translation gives CASSLEREGYNEQFF. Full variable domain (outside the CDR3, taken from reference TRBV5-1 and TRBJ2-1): KAGVTQTPRYLIKTRGQQVTLSCSPISGHRSVSWYQQTPGQGLQFLFEYFSETQRNKGNFPGRFSGRQFSNSRSEMNVSTLELGDSALYLCASSLEREGYNEQFFGPGTRLTVL.

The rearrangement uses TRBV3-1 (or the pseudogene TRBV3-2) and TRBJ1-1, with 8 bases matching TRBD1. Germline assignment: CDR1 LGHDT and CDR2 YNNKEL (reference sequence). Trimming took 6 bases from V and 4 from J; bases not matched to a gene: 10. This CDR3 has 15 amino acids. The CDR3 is CASRPLDRDATEAFF. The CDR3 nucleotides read TGTGCCAGCAGACCTTTGGACAGGGACGCCACTGAAGCTTTCTTT.

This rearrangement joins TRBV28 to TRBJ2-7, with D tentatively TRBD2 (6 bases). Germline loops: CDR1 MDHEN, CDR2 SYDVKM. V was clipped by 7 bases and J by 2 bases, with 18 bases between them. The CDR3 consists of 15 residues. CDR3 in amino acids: CASTLGGRSPYEQYF. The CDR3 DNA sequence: TGTGCCAGCACCCTCGGGGGACGTTCGCCCTACGAGCAGTACTTC. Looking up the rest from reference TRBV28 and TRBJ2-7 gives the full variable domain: DVKVTQSSRYLVKRTGEKVFLECVQDMDHENMFWYRQDPGLGLRLIYFSYDVKMKEKGDIPEGYSVSREKKERFSLILESASTNQTSMYLCASTLGGRSPYEQYFGPGTRLTVT.

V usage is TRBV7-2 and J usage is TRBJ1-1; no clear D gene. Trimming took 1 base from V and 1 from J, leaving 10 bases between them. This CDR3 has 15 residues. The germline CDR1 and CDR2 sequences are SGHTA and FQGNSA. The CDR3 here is CASSLVEGANTEAFF. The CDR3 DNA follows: TGTGCCAGCAGCTTAGTCGAGGGAGCGAACACTGAAGCTTTCTTT.

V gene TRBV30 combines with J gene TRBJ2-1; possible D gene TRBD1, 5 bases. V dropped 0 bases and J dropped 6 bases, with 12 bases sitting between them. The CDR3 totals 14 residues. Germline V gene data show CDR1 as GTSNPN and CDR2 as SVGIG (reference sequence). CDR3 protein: CAWSVQGKTNEQFF. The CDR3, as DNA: TGTGCCTGGAGTGTTCAGGGAAAGACCAATGAGCAGTTCTTC. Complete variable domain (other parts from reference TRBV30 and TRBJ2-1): SQTIHQWPATLVQPVGSPLSLECTVEGTSNPNLYWYRQAAGRGLQLLFYSVGIGQISSEVPQNLSASRPQDRQFILSSKKLLLSDSGFYLCAWSVQGKTNEQFFGPGTRLTVL.

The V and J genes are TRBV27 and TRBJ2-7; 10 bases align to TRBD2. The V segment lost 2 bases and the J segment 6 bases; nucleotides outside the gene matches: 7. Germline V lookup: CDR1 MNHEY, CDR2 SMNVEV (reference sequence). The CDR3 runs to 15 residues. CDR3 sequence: CASSLMASGRGEQYF. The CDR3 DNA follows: TGTGCCAGCAGTTTAATGGCTAGCGGGAGAGGCGAGCAGTACTTC.

The CDR3 DNA reads as TGTGCCAGCAGTGTCCAGGGGGCCCGGGAGACCCAGTACTTC. This codes for CASSVQGARETQYF. This chain links TRBV27 with TRBJ2-5; 8 bases match TRBD1. This CDR3 region has 14 residues. J gave up 5 bases and V 5 bases, and 7 bases lay outside the gene matches. In germline, CDR1 is MNHEY, CDR2 SMNVEV (reference sequence).